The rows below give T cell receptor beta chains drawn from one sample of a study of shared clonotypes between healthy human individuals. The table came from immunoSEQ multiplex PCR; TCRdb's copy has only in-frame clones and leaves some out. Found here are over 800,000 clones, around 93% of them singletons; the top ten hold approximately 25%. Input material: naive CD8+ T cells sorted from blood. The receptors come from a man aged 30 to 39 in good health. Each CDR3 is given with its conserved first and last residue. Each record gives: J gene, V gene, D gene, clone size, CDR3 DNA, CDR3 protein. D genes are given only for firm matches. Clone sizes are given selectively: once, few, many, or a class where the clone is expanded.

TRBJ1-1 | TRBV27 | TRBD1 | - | TGTGCCAGCAGCAAACCAGGACAGGGGACTGAAGCTTTCTTT | CASSKPGQGTEAFF
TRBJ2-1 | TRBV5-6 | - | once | TGTGCCAGCAGCTTGAGTAGCTCCTACAATGAGCAGTTCTTC | CASSLSSSYNEQFF
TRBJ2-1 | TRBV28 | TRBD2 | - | TGTGCCAGCAGTAAACAATGGTTGACTAGCGGGTTCGGCAATGAGCAGTTCTTC | CASSKQWLTSGFGNEQFF
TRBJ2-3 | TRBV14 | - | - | TGTGCCAGCAGCCAATCCCCCGATAGCACAGATACGCAGTATTTT | CASSQSPDSTDTQYF
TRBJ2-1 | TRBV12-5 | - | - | TGTGCTAGTGGTTTGGGGCAGGGGATCCACAATGAGCAGTTCTTC | CASGLGQGIHNEQFF
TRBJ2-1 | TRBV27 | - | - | TGTGCCAGCAGGTCCTTGTACAATGAGCAGTTCTTC | CASRSLYNEQFF
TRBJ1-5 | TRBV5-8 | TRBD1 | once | TGTGCCAGCAGCTTTGGACAGGGATTCCAGCCCCAGCATTTT | CASSFGQGFQPQHF
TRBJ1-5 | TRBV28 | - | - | TGTGCCAGCAGTTTAAGTCAGGGGTGGCAGGGGAGTCAGCCCCAGCATTTT | CASSLSQGWQGSQPQHF
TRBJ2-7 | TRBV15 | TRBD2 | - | TGTGCCACCAGCAGAGACGACAAGACTAGCGGGAGCCCGTGGGGGAGCCAAGGGCAGTACTTC | CATSRDDKTSGSPWGSQGQYF
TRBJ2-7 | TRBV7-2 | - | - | TGTGCCAGCAGCCCAACGATCAGAGCGGACGAGCAGTACTTC | CASSPTIRADEQYF
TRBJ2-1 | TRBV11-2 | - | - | TGTGCCAGCAGCTCGGAGTACAATGAGCAGTTCTTC | CASSSEYNEQFF
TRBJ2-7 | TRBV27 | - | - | TGTGCCAGCAGTAGGCCAGCGGGCGGCTCCTACGAGCAGTACTTC | CASSRPAGGSYEQYF
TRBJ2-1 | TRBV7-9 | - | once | TGTGCCAGCAGCTTATCGACTGGTGGCAATGAGCAGTTCTTC | CASSLSTGGNEQFF
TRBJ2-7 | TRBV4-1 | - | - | TGCGCCAGCAGCCAAGGCCCAGGACTACCTTACGAGCAGTACTTC | CASSQGPGLPYEQYF
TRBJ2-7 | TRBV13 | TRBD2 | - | TGTGCCAGCAGCCCTGGACTAGTCCTCTCCTACGAGCAGTACTTC | CASSPGLVLSYEQYF
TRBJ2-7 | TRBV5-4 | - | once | TGTGCCAGCAGCTACCGAGGGGAGAGATACGAGCAGTACTTC | CASSYRGERYEQYF
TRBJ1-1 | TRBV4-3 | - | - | TGCGCCAGCAGCCAAGACCGACTTATGTACACTGAAGCTTTCTTT | CASSQDRLMYTEAFF
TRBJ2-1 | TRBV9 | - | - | TGTGCCAGCAGCGGGGCCTCAGGGAATGAGCAGTTCTTC | CASSGASGNEQFF
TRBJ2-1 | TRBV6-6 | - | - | TGTGCCAGCAGTTACTCGAGAGCGACCGGACACAATGAGCAGTTCTTC | CASSYSRATGHNEQFF
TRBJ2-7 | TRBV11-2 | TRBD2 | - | TGTGCCAGCAGCTTAGGAGCGGGAGGGACCTACGAGCAGTACTTC | CASSLGAGGTYEQYF
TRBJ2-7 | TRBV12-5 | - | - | TGTGCTAGTGGTTTCGGACCCTCCTACGAGCAGTACTTC | CASGFGPSYEQYF
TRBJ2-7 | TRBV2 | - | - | TGTGCCACCACCAAGTCGGACTCCACCGACGAGCAGTACTTC | CATTKSDSTDEQYF
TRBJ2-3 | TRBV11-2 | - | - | TGTGCCAGCAGCTTAGAGGTGAATACGCAGTATTTT | CASSLEVNTQYF
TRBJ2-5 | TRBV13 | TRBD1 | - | TGTGCCAGCAGTCAGGGACAGGGGCAAGAGACCCAGTACTTC | CASSQGQGQETQYF
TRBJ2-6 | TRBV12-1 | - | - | TGTGCCAGCAGCCCCTGGGGGAGGCCGGATTGCTCTGGGGCCAACGTCCTGACTTTC | CASSPWGRPDCSGANVLTF
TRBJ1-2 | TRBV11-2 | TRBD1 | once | TGTGCCAGCAGCTTAACAGGGGACTATGGCTACACCTTC | CASSLTGDYGYTF
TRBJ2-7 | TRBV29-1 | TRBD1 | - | TGCAGCGCGACCGGGACAGGGGGTAGGGACTACGAGCAGTACTTC | CSATGTGGRDYEQYF
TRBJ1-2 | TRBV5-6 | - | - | TGTGCCAGCAGCTTGAGGTTGCAGGGGCACCTCTATGGCTACACCTTC | CASSLRLQGHLYGYTF
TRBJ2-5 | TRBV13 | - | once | TGTGCCAGCAGCTTAGGCTCCTTAGAGACCCAGTACTTC | CASSLGSLETQYF
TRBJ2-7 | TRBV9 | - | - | TGTGCCAGCAGCGTACAGGCAGCCTACGAGCAGTACTTC | CASSVQAAYEQYF
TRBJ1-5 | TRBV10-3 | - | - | TGTGCCATCAGTGAGTCAGGGGGCAATCAGCCCCAGCATTTT | CAISESGGNQPQHF
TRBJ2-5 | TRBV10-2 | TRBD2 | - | TGCGCCAGCAGTGCTGCGGGAGTTCAAGAGACCCAGTACTTC | CASSAAGVQETQYF
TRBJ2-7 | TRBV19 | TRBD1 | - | TGTGCCAGTAGTGCGACAGGGGCCTCCTACGAGCAGTACTTC | CASSATGASYEQYF